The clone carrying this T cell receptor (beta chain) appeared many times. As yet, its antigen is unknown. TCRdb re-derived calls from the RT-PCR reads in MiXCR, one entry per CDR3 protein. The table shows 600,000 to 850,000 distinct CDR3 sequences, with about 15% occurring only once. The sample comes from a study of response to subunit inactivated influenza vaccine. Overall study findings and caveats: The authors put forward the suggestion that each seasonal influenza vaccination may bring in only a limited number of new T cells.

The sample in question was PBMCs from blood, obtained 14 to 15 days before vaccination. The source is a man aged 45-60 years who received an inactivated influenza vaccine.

In nucleotides, the CDR3 is TGTGCCAGCAGTGATAGGGTGCACGAGCAGTACTTC. This translates into CASSDRVHEQYF. The chain links TRBV25-1 to TRBJ2-7; D is ambiguous. Between the trimmed V and J ends, which lost 3 bases and 5 bases, there was a span of 8 bases. CDR3 length: 12 residues. The germline V gene encodes CDR1 MGHDK and CDR2 SYGVNS.